This TCR beta chain was observed in a study of OX40 agonist ivuxolimab in advanced cancers. Libraries were prepared by immunoSEQ multiplex PCR; TCRdb keeps only in-frame clonotypes and omits some of them. This sample has fewer than 55,000 clones, with roughly 80% found just once. As concerns this clone: The antigen is unknown.

Notes on the study in general: Both CD4+ and CD8+ T cell populations in blood had undergone clonal expansion by week 6 at 0.1 to 3.0 mg/kg.

The CDR3 runs to 18 residues. The germline V gene has CDR1 SGHRS and CDR2 YFSETQ. V was shortened by 1 base and J by 6 bases, with 26 bases between the two germline ends. The sample here was CD4+ or CD8+ T cells sorted from blood, taken in a trial of the OX40 agonist ivuxolimab. The receptor's source is an adult with an advanced solid tumor such as melanoma, head and neck, liver or kidney cancer. The chain combines TRBV5-1 with TRBJ2-7; D may be TRBD1 (6 bases). The CDR3 region is CASSLKLLVLTGLGEQYF. The DNA for the CDR3 is TGCGCCAGCAGCTTGAAATTACTGGTGCTCACAGGGCTAGGCGAGCAGTACTTC.